The clone carrying this T cell receptor beta chain showed up just once. Germline values: CDR1 SGDLS, CDR2 YYNGEE. This CDR3 is 15 amino acids long. V shed 4 bases, J shed 3 bases, and the junction held 7 bases outside the gene matches. Produced via immunoSEQ multiplex PCR; TCRdb's table is partial and in-frame only. The table shows over 80,000 clones, with around four fifths occurring only once. This record comes from a study of radiotherapy plus CTLA-4 blockade in lung cancer. The input for sequencing was peripheral blood, taken from a patient treated with radiotherapy plus ipilimumab. The chain has TRBV9 and TRBJ1-3; 7 bases line up with TRBD1. This receptor was identified in a human donor with non-small cell lung cancer who had stable disease on radiotherapy plus ipilimumab. Here the CDR3 DNA reads TGTGCCAGCAGCCCCACGACAGGGTATGGAAACACCATATATTTT. Translated: CASSPTTGYGNTIYF.